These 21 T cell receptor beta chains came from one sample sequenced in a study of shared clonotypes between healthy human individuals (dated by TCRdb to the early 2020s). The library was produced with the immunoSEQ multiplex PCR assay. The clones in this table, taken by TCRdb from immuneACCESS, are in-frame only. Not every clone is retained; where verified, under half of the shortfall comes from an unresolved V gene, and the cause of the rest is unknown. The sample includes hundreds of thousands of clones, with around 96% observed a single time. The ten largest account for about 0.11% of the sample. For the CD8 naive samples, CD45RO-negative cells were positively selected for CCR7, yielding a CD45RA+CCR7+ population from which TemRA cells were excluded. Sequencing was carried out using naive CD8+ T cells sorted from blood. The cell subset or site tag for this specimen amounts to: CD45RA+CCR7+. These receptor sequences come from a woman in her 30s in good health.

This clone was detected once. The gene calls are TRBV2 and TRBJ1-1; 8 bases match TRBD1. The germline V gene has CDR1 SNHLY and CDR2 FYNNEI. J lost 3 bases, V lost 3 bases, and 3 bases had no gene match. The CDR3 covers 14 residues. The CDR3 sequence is CASSEDREDTEAFF. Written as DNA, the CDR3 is TGTGCCAGCAGTGAGGACAGGGAGGACACTGAAGCTTTCTTT.

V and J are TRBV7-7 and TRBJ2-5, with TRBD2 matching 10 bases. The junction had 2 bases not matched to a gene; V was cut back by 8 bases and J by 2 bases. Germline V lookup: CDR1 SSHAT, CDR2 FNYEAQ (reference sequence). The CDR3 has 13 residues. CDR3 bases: TGTGCCAGCCCGGGACTAGCGCAAGAGACCCAGTACTTC. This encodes CASPGLAQETQYF.

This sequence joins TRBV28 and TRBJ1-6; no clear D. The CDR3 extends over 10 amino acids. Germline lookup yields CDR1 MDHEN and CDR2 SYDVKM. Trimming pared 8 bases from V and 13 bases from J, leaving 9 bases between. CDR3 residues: CASGEVPLHF. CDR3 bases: TGTGCCAGCGGGGAGGTGCCCCTCCACTTT.

CDR3 in amino acids: CASLGGHYGYTF. Written as DNA, the CDR3 is TGTGCCAGCTTGGGGGGGCACTATGGCTACACCTTC. The J gene is TRBJ1-2, the V gene TRBV21-1. TRBV21-1 is deemed a pseudogene. This CDR3 is built from 12 residues.

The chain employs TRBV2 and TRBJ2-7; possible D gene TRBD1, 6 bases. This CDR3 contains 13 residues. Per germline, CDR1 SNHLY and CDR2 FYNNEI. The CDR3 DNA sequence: TGTGCTTTCCAACGAGGGGGATCCTACGAGCAGTACTTC. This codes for CAFQRGGSYEQYF.

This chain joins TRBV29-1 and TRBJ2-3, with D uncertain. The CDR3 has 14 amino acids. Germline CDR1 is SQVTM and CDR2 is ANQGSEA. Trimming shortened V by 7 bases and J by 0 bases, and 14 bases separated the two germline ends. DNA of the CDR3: TGCAGCGCCGGCTATCCCTATAGCACAGATACGCAGTATTTT. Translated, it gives CSAGYPYSTDTQYF.

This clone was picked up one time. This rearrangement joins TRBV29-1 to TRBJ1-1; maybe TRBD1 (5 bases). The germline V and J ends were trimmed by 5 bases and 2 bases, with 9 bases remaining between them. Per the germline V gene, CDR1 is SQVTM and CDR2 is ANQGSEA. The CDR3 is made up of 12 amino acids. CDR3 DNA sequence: TGCAGCGTTCACCGGGACAACACTGAAGCTTTCTTT. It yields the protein CSVHRDNTEAFF.

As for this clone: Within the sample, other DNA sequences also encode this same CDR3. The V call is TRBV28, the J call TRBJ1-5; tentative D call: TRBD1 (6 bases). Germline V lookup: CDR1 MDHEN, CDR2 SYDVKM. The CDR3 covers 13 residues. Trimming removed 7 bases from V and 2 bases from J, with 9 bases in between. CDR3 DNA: TGTGCCAGCACCCGGACAGGCAATCAGCCCCAGCATTTT. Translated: CASTRTGNQPQHF.

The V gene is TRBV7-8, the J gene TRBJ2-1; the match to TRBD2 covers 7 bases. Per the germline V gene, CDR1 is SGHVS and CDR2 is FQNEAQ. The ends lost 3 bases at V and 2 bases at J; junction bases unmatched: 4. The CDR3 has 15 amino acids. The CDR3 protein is CASSFSGTTYNEQFF. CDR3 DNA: TGTGCCAGCAGCTTCTCCGGGACTACCTACAATGAGCAGTTCTTC. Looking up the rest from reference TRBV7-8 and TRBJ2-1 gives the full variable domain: GAGVSQSPRYKVAKRGQDVALRCDPISGHVSLFWYQQALGQGPEFLTYFQNEAQLDKSGLPSDRFFAERPEGSVSTLKIQRTQQEDSAVYLCASSFSGTTYNEQFFGPGTRLTVL.

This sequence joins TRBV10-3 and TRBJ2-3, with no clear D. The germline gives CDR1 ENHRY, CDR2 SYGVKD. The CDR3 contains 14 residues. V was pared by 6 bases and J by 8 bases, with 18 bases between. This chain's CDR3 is CAISLDLPPGTQYF. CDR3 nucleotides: TGTGCCATCAGCTTGGACCTCCCGCCGGGTACGCAGTATTTT.

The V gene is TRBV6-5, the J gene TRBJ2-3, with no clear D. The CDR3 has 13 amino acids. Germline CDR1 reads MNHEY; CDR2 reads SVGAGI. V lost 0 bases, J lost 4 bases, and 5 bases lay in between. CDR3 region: CASSYSSADTQYF. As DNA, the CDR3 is TGTGCCAGCAGTTACTCTAGTGCAGATACGCAGTATTTT.

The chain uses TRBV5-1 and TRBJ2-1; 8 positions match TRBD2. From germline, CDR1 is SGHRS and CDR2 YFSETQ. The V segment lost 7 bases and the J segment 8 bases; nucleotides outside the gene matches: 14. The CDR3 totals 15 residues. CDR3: CASRAGRALDHEQFF. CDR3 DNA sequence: TGCGCCAGCCGCGCCGGGAGGGCCTTGGACCATGAGCAGTTCTTC.

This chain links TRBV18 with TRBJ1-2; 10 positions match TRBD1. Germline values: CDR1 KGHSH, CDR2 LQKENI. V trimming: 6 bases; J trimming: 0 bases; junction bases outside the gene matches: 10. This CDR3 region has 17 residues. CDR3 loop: CASSPLRQGAANYGYTF. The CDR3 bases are TGTGCCAGCTCCCCCCTACGACAGGGGGCTGCTAACTATGGCTACACCTTC.

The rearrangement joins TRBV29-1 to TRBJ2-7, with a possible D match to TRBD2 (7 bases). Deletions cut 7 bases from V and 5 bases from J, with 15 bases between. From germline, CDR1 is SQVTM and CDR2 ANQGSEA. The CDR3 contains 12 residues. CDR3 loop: CSGWEGEDEQYF. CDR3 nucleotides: TGCAGCGGATGGGAGGGGGAGGACGAGCAGTACTTC.

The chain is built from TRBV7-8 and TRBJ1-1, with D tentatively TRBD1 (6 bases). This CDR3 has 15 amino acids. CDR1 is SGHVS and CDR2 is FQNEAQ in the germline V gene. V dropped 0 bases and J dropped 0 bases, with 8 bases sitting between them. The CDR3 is CASSLARTVNTEAFF. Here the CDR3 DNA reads TGTGCCAGCAGCTTAGCGAGGACAGTGAACACTGAAGCTTTCTTT.

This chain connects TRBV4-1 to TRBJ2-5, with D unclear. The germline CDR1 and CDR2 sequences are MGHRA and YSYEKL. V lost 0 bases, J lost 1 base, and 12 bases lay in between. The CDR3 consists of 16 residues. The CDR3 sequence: CASSQDLERGQETQYF. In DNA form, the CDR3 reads TGCGCCAGCAGCCAAGATCTGGAGCGCGGCCAAGAGACCCAGTACTTC.

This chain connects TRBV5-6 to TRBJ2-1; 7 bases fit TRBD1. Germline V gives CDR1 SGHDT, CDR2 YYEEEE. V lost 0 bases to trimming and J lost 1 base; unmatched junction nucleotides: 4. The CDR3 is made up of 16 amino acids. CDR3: CASSLVYRGSYNEQFF. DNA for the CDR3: TGTGCCAGCAGCTTGGTATACAGGGGTTCCTACAATGAGCAGTTCTTC.

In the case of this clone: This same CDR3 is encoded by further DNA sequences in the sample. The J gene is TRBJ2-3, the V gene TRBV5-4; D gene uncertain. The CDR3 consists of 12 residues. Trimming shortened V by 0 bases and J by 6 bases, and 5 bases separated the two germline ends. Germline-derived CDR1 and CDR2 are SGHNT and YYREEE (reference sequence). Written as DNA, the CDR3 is TGTGCCAGCAGCTTGGGAGCGGATACGCAGTATTTT. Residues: CASSLGADTQYF. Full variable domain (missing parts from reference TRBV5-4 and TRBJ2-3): ETGVTQSPTHLIKTRGQQVTLRCSSQSGHNTVSWYQQALGQGPQFIFQYYREEENGRGNFPPRFSGLQFPNYSSELNVNALELDDSALYLCASSLGADTQYFGPGTRLTVL.

In DNA form, the CDR3 reads TGTGCCAGTAGTTCAGGTCGTCGTTTACCAGATACGCAGTATTTT. Encoded protein: CASSSGRRLPDTQYF. The chain recombines TRBV19 with TRBJ2-3; unclear D gene. V was pared by 5 bases and J by 4 bases, with 16 bases between. Germline V CDR1 and CDR2: LNHDA, SQIVND (reference sequence). This CDR3 has 15 amino acids.

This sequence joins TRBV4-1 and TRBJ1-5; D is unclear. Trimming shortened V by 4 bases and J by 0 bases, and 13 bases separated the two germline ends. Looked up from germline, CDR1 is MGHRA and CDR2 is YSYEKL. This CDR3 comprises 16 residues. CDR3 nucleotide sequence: TGCGCCAGCAGCCTCCATGGGGATTATAGCAATCAGCCCCAGCATTTT. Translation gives CASSLHGDYSNQPQHF.

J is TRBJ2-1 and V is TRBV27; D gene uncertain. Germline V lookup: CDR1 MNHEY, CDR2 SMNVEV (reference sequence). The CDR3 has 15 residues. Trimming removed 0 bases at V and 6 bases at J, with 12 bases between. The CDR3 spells CASSLSMSRVNEQFF. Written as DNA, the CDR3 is TGTGCCAGCAGTTTATCGATGTCTAGGGTCAATGAGCAGTTCTTC.